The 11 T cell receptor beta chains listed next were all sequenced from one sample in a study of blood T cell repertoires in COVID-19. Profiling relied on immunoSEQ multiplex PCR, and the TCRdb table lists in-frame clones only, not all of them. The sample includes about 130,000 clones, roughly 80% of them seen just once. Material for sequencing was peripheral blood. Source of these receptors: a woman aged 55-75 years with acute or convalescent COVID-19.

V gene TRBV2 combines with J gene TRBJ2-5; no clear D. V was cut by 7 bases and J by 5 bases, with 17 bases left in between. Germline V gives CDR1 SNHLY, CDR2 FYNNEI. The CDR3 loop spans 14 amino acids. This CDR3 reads CASKVTQNTETQYF. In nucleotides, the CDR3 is TGTGCCAGCAAGGTGACACAGAACACGGAGACCCAGTACTTC.

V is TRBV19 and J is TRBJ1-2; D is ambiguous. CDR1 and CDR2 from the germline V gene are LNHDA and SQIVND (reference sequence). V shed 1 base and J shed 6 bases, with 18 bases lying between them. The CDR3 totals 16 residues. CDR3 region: CASSIAAGNKFHGYTF. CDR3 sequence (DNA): TGTGCCAGTAGTATAGCGGCAGGAAATAAATTCCATGGCTACACCTTC.

CDR3 bases: TGTGCCAGCAGCAGTACAGGGAAATACGACTATGGCTACACCTTC. It codes for CASSSTGKYDYGYTF. The rearrangement joins TRBV14 to TRBJ1-2; a weak D match, TRBD1 (6 bases). V shed 5 bases and J shed 3 bases, with 16 bases lying between them. This CDR3 has 15 residues. CDR1 and CDR2 (germline): SGHDN, FVKESK.

The CDR3: CASSWTGNEQYF. CDR3 bases: TGTGCCAGCAGCTGGACAGGGAACGAGCAGTACTTC. J is TRBJ2-7 and V is TRBV5-6; 8 positions agree with TRBD1. Germline CDR1 SGHDT, CDR2 YYEEEE. J was trimmed by 5 bases and V by 3 bases; bases with no gene match: 1. The CDR3 has 12 amino acids. The full variable domain, its missing parts supplied by reference TRBV5-6 and TRBJ2-7, is DAGVTQSPTHLIKTRGQQVTLRCSPKSGHDTVSWYQQALGQGPQFIFQYYEEEERQRGNFPDRFSGHQFPNYSSELNVNALLLGDSALYLCASSWTGNEQYFGPGTRLTVT.

The CDR3 bases are TGTGCCAGCAGTGAATATGGACAGGGATTCAGGAATGAGCAGTTCTTC. Translating gives CASSEYGQGFRNEQFF. The chain employs TRBV25-1 and TRBJ2-1; 8 nucleotides align to TRBD1. The CDR3 sequence is 16 residues long. With V trimmed by 0 bases and J by 7 bases, 8 bases remained unmatched. Germline V CDR1 and CDR2: MGHDK, SYGVNS.

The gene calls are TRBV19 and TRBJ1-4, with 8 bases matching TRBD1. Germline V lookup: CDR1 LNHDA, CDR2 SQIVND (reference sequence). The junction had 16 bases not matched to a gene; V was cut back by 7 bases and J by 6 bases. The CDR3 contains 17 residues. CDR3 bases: TGTGCCAGTACCTCCCTTAAAGGGGGGACAGGTTATGAAAAACTGTTTTTT. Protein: CASTSLKGGTGYEKLFF.

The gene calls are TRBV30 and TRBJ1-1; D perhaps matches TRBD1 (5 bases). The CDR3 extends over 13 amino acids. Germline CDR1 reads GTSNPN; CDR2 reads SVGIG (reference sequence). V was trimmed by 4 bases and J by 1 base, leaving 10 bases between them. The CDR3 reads CAWIRQTNTEAFF. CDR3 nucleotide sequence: TGTGCCTGGATTCGACAGACGAACACTGAAGCTTTCTTT.

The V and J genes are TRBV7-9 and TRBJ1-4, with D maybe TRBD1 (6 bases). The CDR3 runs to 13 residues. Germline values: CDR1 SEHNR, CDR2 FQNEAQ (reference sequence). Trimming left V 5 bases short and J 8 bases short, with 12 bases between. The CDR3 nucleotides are TGTGCCAGCAGCGGGGGGGCAGGAGAAAAACTGTTTTTT. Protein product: CASSGGAGEKLFF.

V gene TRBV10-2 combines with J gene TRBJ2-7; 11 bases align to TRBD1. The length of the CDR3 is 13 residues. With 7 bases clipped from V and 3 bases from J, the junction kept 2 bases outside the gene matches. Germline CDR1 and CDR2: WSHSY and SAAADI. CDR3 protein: CASKGQGGYEQYV. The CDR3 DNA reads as TGCGCCAGCAAGGGACAGGGGGGCTACGAGCAGTACGTC.

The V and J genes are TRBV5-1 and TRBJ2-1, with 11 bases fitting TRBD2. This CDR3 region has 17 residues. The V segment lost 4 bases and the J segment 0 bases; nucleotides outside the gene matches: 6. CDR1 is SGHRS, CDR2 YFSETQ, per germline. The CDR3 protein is CASSPLAGGSSYNEQFF. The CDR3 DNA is TGCGCCAGCAGCCCCTTAGCGGGGGGGTCCTCCTACAATGAGCAGTTCTTC. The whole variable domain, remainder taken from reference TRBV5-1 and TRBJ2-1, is KAGVTQTPRYLIKTRGQQVTLSCSPISGHRSVSWYQQTPGQGLQFLFEYFSETQRNKGNFPGRFSGRQFSNSRSEMNVSTLELGDSALYLCASSPLAGGSSYNEQFFGPGTRLTVL.

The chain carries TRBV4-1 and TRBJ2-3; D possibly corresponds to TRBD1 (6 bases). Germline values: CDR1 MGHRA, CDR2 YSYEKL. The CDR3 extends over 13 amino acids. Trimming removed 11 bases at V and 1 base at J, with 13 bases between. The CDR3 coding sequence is TGCGCCTGCCGGGACATGGGCACAGATACGCAGTATTTT. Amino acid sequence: CACRDMGTDTQYF.